This T cell receptor (beta chain) was found in a study of cytomegalovirus exposure and HLA in healthy donors. Background on the study: From 150 million to 200 million T cells, an earlier analysis saw 90 million to 130 million unique TCR beta sequences.

Notes on the study in general: A later analysis revealed that TCR association rates differed between HLA loci, peaking at DRB1 and bottoming out at HLA-C.

This CDR3 is built from 16 residues. Germline V lookup: CDR1 SGHAT, CDR2 FQNNGV. Trimming left V 0 bases short and J 2 bases short, with 11 bases between. As concerns this clone: Antigen unknown.

PCR involved 60 Vbeta and 13 Jbeta primers. TCRdb keeps only in-frame clones here, not all; method: immunoSEQ multiplex PCR. Of 180,000 or so clones in the sample, around 75% were seen once. Input material: PBMCs. V is TRBV11-2 and J is TRBJ1-3; D uncertain. The clonotype was recovered from a male donor in good health and CMV-seronegative. CDR3 sequence reads: CASSLDYSMAGNTIYF. DNA for the CDR3: TGTGCCAGCAGCTTAGATTACAGTATGGCTGGAAACACCATATATTTT.